Listed below are T cell receptor beta chains from one sample, sequenced in a study of metastatic and nonmetastatic thyroid tumors. TCRdb re-called clones from the PCR reads using MiXCR. The data contain roughly 55,000 clones, about 16% of them singletons. Input material: blood. The receptor set was obtained from a male donor with papillary thyroid cancer or a benign thyroid nodule (not recorded which). Some clones in this sample may be carry-over from other donors' samples. CDR3s include the opening cysteine and the closing phenylalanine or tryptophan. A D gene is named only where the DNA matches it firmly. Clone size is shown for a subset of rows, as once, few, many or a class of expanded clone.

abundance	v_gene	d_gene	j_gene	CDR3nt	CDR3aa
-	TRBV30	-	TRBJ2-4	TGTGCCTGGAGTGTATGGAGGGGGCCCGTAGCCAAAAACATTCAGTACTTC	CAWSVWRGPVAKNIQYF
-	TRBV28	-	TRBJ1-2	TGTGCCAGCATTTTAAGAGGACTCCTTAGCGGCTACACCTTC	CASILRGLLSGYTF
many	TRBV10-3	-	TRBJ1-1	TGTGCCATCAGTGAGCGAGGGCTCGGGGAGAACACTGAAGCTTTCTTT	CAISERGLGENTEAFF
many	TRBV12-3/TRBV12-4	-	TRBJ1-5	TGTGCCAGCAGTTTGGCAGGGGAGGGGTATAGCAATCAGCCCCAGCATTTT	CASSLAGEGYSNQPQHF
many	TRBV28	-	TRBJ2-3	TGTGCCAGCAGTTCACAGGAAACCGCAGATACGCAGTATTTT	CASSSQETADTQYF
-	TRBV5-1	TRBD2	TRBJ2-2	TGCGCCAGCAGCTTGATACTAGCGATGAACACCTGGGAGCTGTTTTTT	CASSLILAMNTWELFF
-	TRBV6-2/TRBV6-3	-	TRBJ1-1	TGTGCCAGCAGTTACCCGGAACTGAACACTGAAGCTTTCTTT	CASSYPELNTEAFF
-	TRBV20-1	-	TRBJ2-1	TGCAGTGCTAGACGGACTATCGGGGTATACAATGAGCAGTTCTTC	CSARRTIGVYNEQFF
few	TRBV12-3/TRBV12-4	TRBD2	TRBJ2-3	TGTGCCAGCATCCCGACTAGCGGTGGGGCCGATACGCAGTATTTT	CASIPTSGGADTQYF
-	TRBV5-1	-	TRBJ1-3	TGCGCCAGCAGCTTGGCACAGGGTAGCTCTGGAAACACCATATATTTT	CASSLAQGSSGNTIYF
many	TRBV12-3/TRBV12-4	-	TRBJ1-1	TGTGCCAGCAGTTCAGGGGCCACTGAAGCTTTCTTT	CASSSGATEAFF
many	TRBV6-1	-	TRBJ2-4	TGTGCCATAGTGGCGGGGGAACGGGACAAGTACTTC	CAIVAGERDKYF
many	TRBV11-2	TRBD1	TRBJ2-6	TGTGCCAGCAGCACGACAGGGAGTGGGGCCAACGTCCTGACTTTC	CASSTTGSGANVLTF
few	TRBV19	-	TRBJ2-3	TGTGCCAGTAGAGCAGGGTGGAGGTCCACAGATACGCAGTATTTT	CASRAGWRSTDTQYF
many	TRBV24-1	TRBD1	TRBJ1-2	TGTGCCACTAGTGATTCCAAACAGGGGGTTAACTATGGCTACACCTTC	CATSDSKQGVNYGYTF
-	TRBV3-1	-	TRBJ2-5	TGTGCCAGCAGCCCCGGACTCGGACGCCAGGAGACCCAGTACTTC	CASSPGLGRQETQYF
many	TRBV20-1	-	TRBJ2-3	TGCAGTGCTAGAGATCGGGGCCGGGGCACAGATACGCAGTATTTT	CSARDRGRGTDTQYF
many	TRBV9	TRBD1	TRBJ2-1	TGTGCCAGCAGCGACGGACAGGGTGTCAATGAGCAGTTCTTC	CASSDGQGVNEQFF
-	TRBV7-8	-	TRBJ2-2	TGTGCCAGCAGCTTCCGCAGCTCGTGCACCGCGGAGCTGTTTTTT	CASSFRSSCTAELFF
many	TRBV18	-	TRBJ1-1	TGTGCCAGCTCCCCCCAAAGGAACACTGAAGCTTTCTTT	CASSPQRNTEAFF
many	TRBV9	-	TRBJ1-4	TGTGCCAGCAGCGGAAGGACAGCCACAACTAATGAAAAACTGTTTTTT	CASSGRTATTNEKLFF
many	TRBV12-3/TRBV12-4	TRBD2	TRBJ2-3	TGTGCCAGCACCTACGGGACTAGCATCACAGATACGCAGTATTTT	CASTYGTSITDTQYF
few	TRBV6-2/TRBV6-3	TRBD1	TRBJ1-2	TGTGCCAGCAGTTACACAGCGGACAGGGTGCTTAACTATGGCTACACCTTC	CASSYTADRVLNYGYTF
many	TRBV6-1	-	TRBJ1-2	TGTGCCAGCAGTAGCGAGGACTATGGCTACACCTTC	CASSSEDYGYTF
many	TRBV13	TRBD2	TRBJ2-3	TGTGCCAGCAGCCCCAGGGAGCGGGAGGGCTCTGGAGATACGCAGTATTTT	CASSPREREGSGDTQYF
many	TRBV6-1	-	TRBJ2-7	TGTGCCAGCAGTGTCTTATCTGGGAGCCCGCAGTACTTC	CASSVLSGSPQYF
many	TRBV6-6	TRBD2	TRBJ2-3	TGTGCCAGCAGTACGACCCTAGCTAGCGGGGCCACAGATACGCAGTATTTT	CASSTTLASGATDTQYF
few	TRBV6-1	TRBD1	TRBJ1-1	TGTGCCAGCAGCCACCGTCACAGGGGGCCTGAAGCTTTCTTT	CASSHRHRGPEAFF
many	TRBV6-4	-	TRBJ2-1	TGCGACGCGGGTGGGCAGTTCTTC	CDAGGQFF
many	TRBV5-4	TRBD1	TRBJ1-4	TGTGCCAGCAGCCAAGACAGGGCAACTAATGAAAAACTGTTTTTT	CASSQDRATNEKLFF
-	TRBV5-6	TRBD2	TRBJ2-3	TGTGCCAGCAGCTTGGTCGGCGGGAGCCCATATACGCAGTATTTT	CASSLVGGSPYTQYF
-	TRBV6-1	TRBD1	TRBJ1-2	TGTGCCAGCAGTTTTTGGGGAGACAGGGCCCAAGGCTACACCTTC	CASSFWGDRAQGYTF
many	TRBV7-2	-	TRBJ2-7	TGTGCCAGCAGCTTCTACGGGTCCCACTACGAGCAGTACTTC	CASSFYGSHYEQYF
many	TRBV7-3	TRBD2	TRBJ2-1	TGTGCCAGCAGTTTAACCCTCGGGACTAGCGGTTACAATGAGCAGTTCTTC	CASSLTLGTSGYNEQFF
many	TRBV9	-	TRBJ1-1	TGTGCCAGCAGCTCCTCTGGAGATCCTAGTTCGGCTGAAGCTTTCTTT	CASSSSGDPSSAEAFF
many	TRBV10-2	-	TRBJ1-1	TGCGCCAGCAGTGAGTCGGGGGACAAGAAATCGGAAAAAGCTTTCTTT	CASSESGDKKSEKAFF
few	TRBV6-1	TRBD2	TRBJ2-5	TGTGCCAGCAGGTATATAGCGGGAGAAGAGACCCAGTACTTC	CASRYIAGEETQYF
-	TRBV28	TRBD2	TRBJ2-1	TGTGCCAGCAGTTTTTTGGGCCCGAGCGGGGTATCGGGGGGTGAGCAGTTCTTC	CASSFLGPSGVSGGEQFF
many	TRBV7-9	-	TRBJ1-6	TGTGCCAGCAGCTTAGACAGGGTTGGTTCACCCCTCCACTTT	CASSLDRVGSPLHF
many	TRBV6-1	TRBD1	TRBJ1-2	TGTGCCAGCAGTTTCGCAGGGGGCGCGGTCGGCTACACCTTC	CASSFAGGAVGYTF
many	TRBV20-1	-	TRBJ2-1	TGCAGTGCTAGGGCCGGCTCGAAGGATGAGCAGTTCTTC	CSARAGSKDEQFF
-	TRBV11-1	-	TRBJ1-1	TGTGCCAACAGCCTCGTGGGATATGGCATGAACACTGAAGCTTTCTTT	CANSLVGYGMNTEAFF
-	TRBV5-8	-	TRBJ1-5	TGTGCCAGCAGCCCCGGACAGCCTGTCAATCAGCCCCAGCATTTT	CASSPGQPVNQPQHF
many	TRBV6-1	TRBD2	TRBJ2-1	TGTGCCAGCGGGGGCCTAGCGGGGGGGAATGAGCAGTTCTTC	CASGGLAGGNEQFF
-	TRBV30	-	TRBJ2-2	TGTGCCTGGAGTGTACGACGTTCCCTCACCGGTGAGCTGTTTTTT	CAWSVRRSLTGELFF
many	TRBV20-1	TRBD1	TRBJ2-2	TGCAGTGCGCCTGGGACAGAGAATACCGGGGAGCTGTTTTTT	CSAPGTENTGELFF
-	TRBV11-1	-	TRBJ1-2	TGTGCCAGCAGCTTAGGGGTAGCTGTGTTTAACTATGGCTACACCTTC	CASSLGVAVFNYGYTF
many	TRBV11-1	TRBD1	TRBJ1-1	TGTGCCAGCAGCCAGGGGTCGGGACAGGGGTTACAAGCTTTCTTT	CASSQGSGQGLQAFF
many	TRBV7-8	-	TRBJ2-7	TGTGCCAGCAGCTTAGCTAGCCTGGACGGCTACGAGCAGTACTTC	CASSLASLDGYEQYF
many	TRBV3-1	-	TRBJ2-1	TGTGCCAGCAGCCTACTGGGGCTCAATGAGCAGTTCTTC	CASSLLGLNEQFF
many	TRBV9	-	TRBJ2-7	TGTGCCAGCAGCGTAGGAGGCAGGGCCGCGAGCGAGCAGTACTTC	CASSVGGRAASEQYF
many	TRBV7-8	-	TRBJ2-2	TGTGCCAGCAGCCAGATTGGAAACACCGGGGAGCTGTTTTTT	CASSQIGNTGELFF
few	TRBV7-4	-	TRBJ2-2	TGTGCCAGCAGCCGGGGCCTGCCCGGGTTCGCGAACACCGGCGATCTGTTTTTT	CASSRGLPGFANTGDLFF
many	TRBV20-1	-	TRBJ1-5	TGCAGTGCTCGCCTCGGGGGCGCTTATAGCAATCAGCCCCAGCATTTT	CSARLGGAYSNQPQHF